The 16 T cell receptor beta chains below all came from one sample that was sequenced in a study of T cell repertoires in cytomegalovirus infection. TCRdb re-called the reads through MiXCR, storing one row per CDR3 protein. The sample holds about 900,000 distinct CDR3 sequences, approximately 30% seen once. No antigen is known for these receptors. Sequencing was performed on cultured CD8+ T cells from PBMCs, taken from culture after CMV antigen stimulation. The receptors shown here come from a human donor in good health (CMV status not recorded). Some clones in this sample may be carry-over from other donors' samples.

In its sample, this clonotype was seen a few times. The rearrangement uses TRBV12-3 or TRBV12-4 and TRBJ1-1, with D unresolved. The CDR3 totals 12 residues. Trimming shortened V by 6 bases and J by 6 bases, and 11 bases separated the two germline ends. This CDR3 reads CASSFNPAEAFF. DNA for the CDR3: TGTGCCAGCAGCTTCAACCCCGCTGAAGCTTTCTTT.

V is TRBV27 and J is TRBJ2-7; D possibly uses TRBD1 or TRBD2 (7 bases each). Germline V gives CDR1 MNHEY, CDR2 SMNVEV (reference sequence). The CDR3 extends over 14 amino acids. The V gene lost 5 bases and the J gene lost 7 bases, with 18 bases spanning the gap. CDR3 region: CASSTSEGALEQYV. DNA for the CDR3: TGTGCCAGCAGTACTAGCGAGGGGGCGTTGGAGCAGTACGTC.

This clonotype was recorded only once. The genes are TRBV7-9 and TRBJ2-2; no clear D. Looked up from germline, CDR1 is SEHNR and CDR2 is FQNEAQ (reference sequence). This CDR3 comprises 14 residues. The germline V and J ends were trimmed by 1 base and 8 bases, with 11 bases remaining between them. The CDR3 DNA reads TGTGCCAGCAGCTTAGTCGTCTCCAGGGGGGAGCTGTTTTTT. Protein: CASSLVVSRGELFF.

The table lists this clonotype with a count of one. This chain joins TRBV20-1 and TRBJ1-6, with D unclear. The CDR3 consists of 14 residues. V lost 2 bases and J 10 bases, leaving 15 bases between the germline ends. The V gene's germline CDR1 is DFQATT and CDR2 SNEGSKA (reference sequence). CDR3 in amino acids: CSARLREGGSPLHF. DNA for the CDR3: TGCAGTGCTAGACTAAGGGAAGGTGGGTCACCCCTCCACTTT.

The genes are TRBV3-1 and TRBJ2-4; 7 bases map to TRBD1. This CDR3 contains 17 residues. In germline, CDR1 is LGHDT, CDR2 YNNKEL (reference sequence). With V trimmed by 0 bases and J by 0 bases, 5 bases remained unmatched. CDR3 protein: CASSQDDRALAKNIQYF. The CDR3 nucleotides are TGTGCCAGCAGCCAAGATGACAGGGCACTAGCCAAAAACATTCAGTACTTC.

The rearrangement joins TRBV4-1 to TRBJ1-2, with D possibly being TRBD1 (6 bases). Trimming shortened V by 0 bases and J by 3 bases, and 11 bases separated the two germline ends. CDR3 length: 15 amino acids. Germline-derived CDR1 and CDR2 are MGHRA and YSYEKL. CDR3 residues: CASSQETGSDYGYTF. In DNA, the CDR3 is TGCGCCAGCAGCCAAGAAACAGGGTCGGACTATGGCTACACCTTC.

This clonotype was recorded many times. This rearrangement joins TRBV7-6 to TRBJ1-2; D is ambiguous. The germline gives CDR1 SGHVS, CDR2 FNYEAQ. This CDR3 spans 14 amino acids. V lost 5 bases to trimming and J lost 4 bases, with 14 bases between them. CDR3 protein: CASSPSGEGYGYTF. For the CDR3, the DNA is TGTGCCAGCAGCCCTTCTGGGGAGGGCTATGGCTACACCTTC.

The chain links TRBV27 to TRBJ2-4; D not resolved. This CDR3 has 13 amino acids. The germline V gene encodes CDR1 MNHEY and CDR2 SMNVEV (reference sequence). Trimming took 5 bases from V and 5 from J, leaving 10 bases between them. The chain's CDR3 is CASSPHNENIQYF. CDR3 DNA: TGTGCCAGCAGTCCCCACAATGAAAACATTCAGTACTTC.

The chain carries TRBV4-1 and TRBJ1-2; D is undetermined. V was pared by 1 base and J by 4 bases, with 16 bases between. The germline V gene has CDR1 MGHRA and CDR2 YSYEKL. This CDR3 spans 16 amino acids. The CDR3 loop reads CASSQVHPTRFYGYTF. The CDR3 DNA reads TGCGCCAGCAGCCAAGTTCACCCGACACGGTTCTATGGCTACACCTTC.

The genes are TRBV7-8 and TRBJ1-2; possible D gene TRBD1, 5 bases. The length of the CDR3 is 16 residues. The germline gives CDR1 SGHVS, CDR2 FQNEAQ. The V end lost 0 bases, the J end lost 7 bases, and 18 bases lay between the germline ends. This CDR3 reads CASSLARDKGPGGYTF. CDR3 nucleotide sequence: TGTGCCAGCAGCTTAGCTAGGGATAAGGGACCGGGTGGCTACACCTTC.

CDR3 DNA sequence: TGTGCCAGCAGCGAGTTAGCGGGGGGGCCTGGTGAGCAGTTCTTC. It specifies CASSELAGGPGEQFF. V and J are TRBV5-4 and TRBJ2-1, with TRBD2 matching over 11 bases. Germline-derived CDR1 and CDR2 are SGHNT and YYREEE (reference sequence). V dropped 4 bases and J dropped 9; count of bases not matched to a gene: 9. This CDR3 spans 15 amino acids.

This clonotype came up many times. The chain recombines TRBV7-3 with TRBJ2-2; no definite D call. Trimming pared 0 bases from V and 4 bases from J, leaving 3 bases between. This CDR3 contains 13 residues. Germline lookup yields CDR1 SGHTA and CDR2 FQGTGA. The CDR3 sequence is CASSLTFTGELFF. CDR3 nucleotide sequence: TGTGCCAGCAGCTTAACTTTCACCGGGGAGCTGTTTTTT. Full variable domain (missing parts from reference TRBV7-3 and TRBJ2-2): GAGVSQTPSNKVTEKGKYVELRCDPISGHTALYWYRQSLGQGPEFLIYFQGTGAADDSGLPNDRFFAVRPEGSVSTLKIQRTERGDSAVYLCASSLTFTGELFFGEGSRLTVL.

The chain carries TRBV6-6 and TRBJ2-5; 8 bases match TRBD1. This CDR3 comprises 14 residues. CDR1 MNHNY and CDR2 SVGAGI come from the germline V gene (reference sequence). Losses at the gene ends were 0 bases for V and 5 bases for J; bases not matched to a gene: 2. CDR3 bases: TGTGCCAGCAGTTACTCCAGACAGGGGGAGACCCAGTACTTC. Its translation is CASSYSRQGETQYF.

The sample holds a few counts of this clonotype. The V call is TRBV7-2, the J call TRBJ1-4; tentatively, D is TRBD1 (5 bases). CDR3 length: 16 residues. V was pared by 5 bases and J by 7 bases, with 20 bases between. Looked up from germline, CDR1 is SGHTA and CDR2 is FQGNSA. The CDR3 sequence is CASSVNPRDRGEKLFF. In nucleotides, the CDR3 is TGTGCCAGCAGCGTAAACCCCCGGGACCGGGGTGAAAAACTGTTTTTT.

Comments on this clonotype: The conserved final phenylalanine or tryptophan is absent from the CDR3, which likely points to a read error. The chain couples TRBV4-2 to TRBJ2-1; D not certain. V was pared by 0 bases and J by 4 bases, with 13 bases between. The CDR3 covers 16 residues. The germline V gene encodes CDR1 LGHNA and CDR2 YNFKEQ. The DNA for the CDR3 is TGTGCCAGCAGCCAAGATTACCAGGCCCTATACAATGAGCAGTTCTAC. Encoded protein: CASSQDYQALYNEQFY.

The gene calls are TRBV7-9 and TRBJ1-4; TRBD1 matches at 7 bases. The CDR3 is 16 residues long. CDR1 and CDR2 from the germline V gene are SEHNR and FQNEAQ (reference sequence). The V gene end was trimmed by 2 bases and the J gene end by 3 bases; junction bases not matched to a gene: 6. The CDR3 DNA reads as TGTGCCAGCAGCTTAATTAGACAGGGCTCTAATGAAAAACTGTTTTTT. Protein: CASSLIRQGSNEKLFF.